In its sample, the clone carrying this TCR beta chain was seen many times. Antigen: not known. With 6 bases clipped from V and 6 bases from J, the junction kept 10 bases outside the gene matches. The CDR3 is 14 amino acids. Germline V gives CDR1 MDHEN, CDR2 SYDVKM. This entry is derived from a study of read filtering for tumor transcriptome and immune sequencing. Points from the study as a whole: This fraction held mixed bone marrow immune cells after CD138-negative sorting. Correlation between methods rose after single-read clonotypes were removed. Single-read clonotypes: roughly 80% of IR-seq clonotypes (around 3.5% of reads), roughly 73% of RNA-seq clonotypes (nearly 45% of reads).

This library used around 400 ng RNA and molecular barcoded adaptors spanning alpha/delta and beta/gamma chains. TCRdb ran MiXCR on the reads and lists one entry per CDR3 protein. The sample carries roughly 69,000 distinct CDR3 sequences, approximately 13% recorded once. The J gene is TRBJ2-7, the V gene TRBV28, with 8 bases lining up with TRBD2. Sequencing was performed on a population of CD138-negative cells sorted from bone marrow. The receptor was derived from a donor older than 35 with multiple myeloma. The CDR3 DNA sequence: TGTGCCAGCAGGACACTAGCGGCCTCCCTCGAGCAGTACTTC. As protein: CASRTLAASLEQYF.